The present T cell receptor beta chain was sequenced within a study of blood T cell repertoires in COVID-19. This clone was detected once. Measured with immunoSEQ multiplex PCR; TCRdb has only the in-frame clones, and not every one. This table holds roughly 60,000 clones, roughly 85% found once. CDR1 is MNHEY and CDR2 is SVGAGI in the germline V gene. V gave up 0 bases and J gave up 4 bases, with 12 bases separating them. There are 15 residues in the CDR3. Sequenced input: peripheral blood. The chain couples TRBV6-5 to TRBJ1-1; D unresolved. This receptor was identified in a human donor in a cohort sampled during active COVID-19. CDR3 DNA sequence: TGTGCCAGCAGTTACTCGGAAGGACTGGCCACTGAAGCTTTCTTT. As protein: CASSYSEGLATEAFF.